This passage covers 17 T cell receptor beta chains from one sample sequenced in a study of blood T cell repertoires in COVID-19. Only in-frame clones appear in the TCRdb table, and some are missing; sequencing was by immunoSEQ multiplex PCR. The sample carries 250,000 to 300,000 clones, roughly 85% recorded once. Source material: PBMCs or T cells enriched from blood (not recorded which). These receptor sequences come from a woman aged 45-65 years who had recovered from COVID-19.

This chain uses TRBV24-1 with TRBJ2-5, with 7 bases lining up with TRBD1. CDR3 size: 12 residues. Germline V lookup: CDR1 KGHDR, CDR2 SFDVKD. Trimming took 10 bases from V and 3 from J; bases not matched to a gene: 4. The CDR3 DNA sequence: TGTGCCACAAGAGACAGGGAAGAGACCCAGTACTTC. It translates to CATRDREETQYF.

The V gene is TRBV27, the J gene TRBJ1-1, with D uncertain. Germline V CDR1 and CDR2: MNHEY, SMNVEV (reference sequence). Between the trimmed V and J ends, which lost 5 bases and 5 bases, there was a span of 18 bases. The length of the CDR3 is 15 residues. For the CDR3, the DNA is TGTGCCAGCAGTCTAGAGAACCCCGGGTGGACTGAAGCTTTCTTT. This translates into CASSLENPGWTEAFF.

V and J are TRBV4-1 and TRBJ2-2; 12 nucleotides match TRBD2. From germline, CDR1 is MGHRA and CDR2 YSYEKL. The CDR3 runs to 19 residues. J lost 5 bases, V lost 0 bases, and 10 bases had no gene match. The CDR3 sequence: CASSQDATSGSFFTGELFF. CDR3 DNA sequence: TGCGCCAGCAGCCAAGATGCGACTAGCGGGAGTTTTTTTACCGGGGAGCTGTTTTTT.

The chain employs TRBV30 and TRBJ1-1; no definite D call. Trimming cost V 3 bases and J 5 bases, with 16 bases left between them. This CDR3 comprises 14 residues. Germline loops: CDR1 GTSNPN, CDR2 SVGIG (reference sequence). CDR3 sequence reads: CAWREGGRRTEAFF. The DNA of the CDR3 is TGTGCCTGGAGGGAGGGAGGCAGGAGGACTGAAGCTTTCTTT.

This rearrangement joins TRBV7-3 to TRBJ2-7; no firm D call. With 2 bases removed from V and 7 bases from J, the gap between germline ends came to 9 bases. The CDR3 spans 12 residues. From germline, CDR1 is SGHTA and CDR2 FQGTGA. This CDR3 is CASSLQAGEQYF. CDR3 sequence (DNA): TGTGCCAGCAGCTTACAGGCAGGTGAGCAGTACTTC.

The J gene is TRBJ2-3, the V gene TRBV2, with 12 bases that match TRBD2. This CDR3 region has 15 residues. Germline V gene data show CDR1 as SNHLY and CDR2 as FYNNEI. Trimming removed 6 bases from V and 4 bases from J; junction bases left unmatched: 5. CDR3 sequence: CASRRLAGEADTQYF. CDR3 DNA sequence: TGTGCCAGCAGGAGACTAGCGGGAGAAGCAGATACGCAGTATTTT.

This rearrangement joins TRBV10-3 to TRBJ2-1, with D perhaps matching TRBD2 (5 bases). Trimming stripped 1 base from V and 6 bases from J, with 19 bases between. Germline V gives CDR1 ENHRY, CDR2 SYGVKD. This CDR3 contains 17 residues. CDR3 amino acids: CAISEWLDRSGLNEQFF. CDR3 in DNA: TGTGCCATCAGTGAGTGGTTAGATAGGAGCGGCCTCAATGAGCAGTTCTTC.

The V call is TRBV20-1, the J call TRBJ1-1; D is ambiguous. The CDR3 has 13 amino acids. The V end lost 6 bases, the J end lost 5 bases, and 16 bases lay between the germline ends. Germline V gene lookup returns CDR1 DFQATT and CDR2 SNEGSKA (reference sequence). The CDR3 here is CSASREVETEAFF. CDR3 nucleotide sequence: TGCAGTGCCAGTAGAGAGGTAGAAACTGAAGCTTTCTTT.

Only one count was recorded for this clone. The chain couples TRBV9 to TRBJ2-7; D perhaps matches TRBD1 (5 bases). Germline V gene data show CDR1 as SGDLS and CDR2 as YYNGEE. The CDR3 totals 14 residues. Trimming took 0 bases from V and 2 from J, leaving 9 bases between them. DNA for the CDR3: TGTGCCAGCAGCGTAGGTGACAGCACCTACGAGCAGTACTTC. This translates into CASSVGDSTYEQYF.

Here the CDR3 DNA reads TGTGCCAGCAGTGAAGCGATTACGGGGAGGCAGCCCCAGCATTTT. It codes for CASSEAITGRQPQHF. This chain connects TRBV6-1 to TRBJ1-5; D gene ambiguous. CDR1 and CDR2 (germline): MNHNS, SASEGT. The V end lost 0 bases, the J end lost 7 bases, and 13 bases lay between the germline ends. This CDR3 comprises 15 residues.

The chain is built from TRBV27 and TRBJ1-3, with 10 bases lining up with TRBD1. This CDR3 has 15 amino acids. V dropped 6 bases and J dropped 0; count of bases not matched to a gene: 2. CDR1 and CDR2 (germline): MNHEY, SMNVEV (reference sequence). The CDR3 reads CASRRTGGSGNTIYF. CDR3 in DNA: TGTGCCAGCAGGAGGACAGGGGGCTCTGGAAACACCATATATTTT.

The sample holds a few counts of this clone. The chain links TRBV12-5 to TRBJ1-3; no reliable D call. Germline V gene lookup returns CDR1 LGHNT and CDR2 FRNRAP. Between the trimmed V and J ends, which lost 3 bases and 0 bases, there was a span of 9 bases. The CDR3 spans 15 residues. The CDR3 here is CASGLLGLSGNTIYF. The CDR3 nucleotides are TGTGCTAGTGGTTTACTAGGGCTCTCTGGAAACACCATATATTTT.

The CDR3 here is CASSPQDTSGNTIYF. Here the CDR3 DNA reads TGTGCCAGCAGTCCCCAGGATACTTCTGGAAACACCATATATTTT. This chain joins TRBV6-5 and TRBJ1-3; D gene uncertain. Germline V lookup: CDR1 MNHEY, CDR2 SVGAGI. Trimming took off 5 bases at V and 1 base at J, with 12 bases between the two ends. The CDR3 extends over 15 amino acids.

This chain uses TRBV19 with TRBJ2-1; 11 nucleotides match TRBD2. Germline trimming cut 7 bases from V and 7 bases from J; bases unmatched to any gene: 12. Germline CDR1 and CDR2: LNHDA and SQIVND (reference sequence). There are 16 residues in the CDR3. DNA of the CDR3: TGTGCCAGTATCCCGGGGGCTAGCGGGAGGTATAATGAGCAGTTCTTC. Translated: CASIPGASGRYNEQFF.

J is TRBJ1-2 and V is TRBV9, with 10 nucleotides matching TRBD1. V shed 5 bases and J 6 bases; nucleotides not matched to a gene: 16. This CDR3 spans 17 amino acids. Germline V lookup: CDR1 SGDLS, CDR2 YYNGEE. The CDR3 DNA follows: TGTGCCAGCAGTGCCCGTCCCAGGACAGGGGGAATCGATGGCTACACCTTC. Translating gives CASSARPRTGGIDGYTF.

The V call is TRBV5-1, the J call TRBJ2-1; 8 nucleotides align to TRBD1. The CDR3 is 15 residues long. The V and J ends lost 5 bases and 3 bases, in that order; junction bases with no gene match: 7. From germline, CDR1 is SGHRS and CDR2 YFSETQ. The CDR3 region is CASRRTGGNYNEQFF. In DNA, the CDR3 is TGCGCCAGCAGGCGAACAGGGGGAAACTACAATGAGCAGTTCTTC. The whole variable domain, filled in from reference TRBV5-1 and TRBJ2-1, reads KAGVTQTPRYLIKTRGQQVTLSCSPISGHRSVSWYQQTPGQGLQFLFEYFSETQRNKGNFPGRFSGRQFSNSRSEMNVSTLELGDSALYLCASRRTGGNYNEQFFGPGTRLTVL.

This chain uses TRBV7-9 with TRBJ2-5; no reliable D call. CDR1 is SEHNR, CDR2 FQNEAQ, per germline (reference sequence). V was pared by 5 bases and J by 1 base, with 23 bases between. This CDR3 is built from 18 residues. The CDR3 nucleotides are TGTGCCAGCAGCCCCCCCTCTGTAGCACCCAGTTCCCAAGAGACCCAGTACTTC. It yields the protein CASSPPSVAPSSQETQYF.